Each of the 3 T cell receptor beta chains below was sequenced from the same sample in a study of T cell changes during pregnancy in multiple sclerosis. Libraries were prepared by immunoSEQ multiplex PCR; TCRdb keeps only in-frame clonotypes and omits some of them. The sample records 25,000 to 35,000 clones, 88% being singletons. The material sequenced was CD8+ T cells from peripheral blood mononuclear cells, taken in the second trimester of pregnancy. Every receptor here comes from a female donor with multiple sclerosis, enrolled in a pregnancy study.

The chain couples TRBV10-2 to TRBJ1-4; 9 bases are shared with TRBD1. The J segment lost 7 bases and the V segment lost 0 bases, leaving 21 bases of the junction unmatched. Germline lookup yields CDR1 WSHSY and CDR2 SAAADI. The CDR3 contains 21 residues. The DNA for the CDR3 is TGCGCCAGCAGTGAGTCGCTCGGCCTCACTACGCTCCGGACAGGGGTTGAAAAACTGTTTTTT. Encoded protein: CASSESLGLTTLRTGVEKLFF.

The J gene is TRBJ2-4, the V gene TRBV10-3; 7 bases agree with TRBD1. The germline V gene has CDR1 ENHRY and CDR2 SYGVKD. V gave up 2 bases and J gave up 3 bases; unmatched junction bases: 1. There are 14 residues in the CDR3. The CDR3 region has the DNA TGTGCCATCAGTGAGCCAGGGGGCAAAAACATTCAGTACTTC. This encodes CAISEPGGKNIQYF.

The chain carries TRBV9 and TRBJ2-1; 9 bases agree with TRBD2. The CDR3 extends over 17 amino acids. J was trimmed by 9 bases and V by 5 bases; bases with no gene match: 18. In germline, CDR1 is SGDLS, CDR2 YYNGEE. The CDR3 DNA reads as TGTGCCAGCAGTGACTCCCTAGCGGGGTCGCCGCCGGGTGAGCAGTTCTTC. This encodes CASSDSLAGSPPGEQFF.